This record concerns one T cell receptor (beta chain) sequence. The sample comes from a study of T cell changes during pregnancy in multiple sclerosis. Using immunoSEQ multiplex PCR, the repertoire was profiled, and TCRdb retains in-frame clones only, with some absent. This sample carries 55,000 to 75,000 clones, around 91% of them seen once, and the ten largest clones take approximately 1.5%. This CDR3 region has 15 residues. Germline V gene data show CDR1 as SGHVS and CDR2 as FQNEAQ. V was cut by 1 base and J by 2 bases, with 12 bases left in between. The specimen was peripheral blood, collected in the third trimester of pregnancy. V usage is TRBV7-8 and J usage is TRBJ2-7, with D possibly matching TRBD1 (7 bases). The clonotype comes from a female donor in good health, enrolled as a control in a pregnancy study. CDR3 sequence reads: CASSLEGGGTYEQYF. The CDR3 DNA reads TGTGCCAGCAGCTTAGAAGGAGGGGGCACCTACGAGCAGTACTTC.